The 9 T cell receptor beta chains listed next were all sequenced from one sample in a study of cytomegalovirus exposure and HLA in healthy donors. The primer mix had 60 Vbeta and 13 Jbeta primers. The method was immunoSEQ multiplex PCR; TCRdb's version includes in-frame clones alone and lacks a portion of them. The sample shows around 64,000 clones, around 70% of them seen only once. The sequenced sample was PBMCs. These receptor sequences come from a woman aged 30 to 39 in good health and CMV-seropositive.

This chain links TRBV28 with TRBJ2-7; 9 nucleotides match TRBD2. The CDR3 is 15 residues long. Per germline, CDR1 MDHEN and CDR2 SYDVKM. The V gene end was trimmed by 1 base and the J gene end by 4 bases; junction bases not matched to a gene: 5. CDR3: CASSLLREGSYEQYF. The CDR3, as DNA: TGTGCCAGCAGTTTATTGCGGGAGGGGTCTTACGAGCAGTACTTC.

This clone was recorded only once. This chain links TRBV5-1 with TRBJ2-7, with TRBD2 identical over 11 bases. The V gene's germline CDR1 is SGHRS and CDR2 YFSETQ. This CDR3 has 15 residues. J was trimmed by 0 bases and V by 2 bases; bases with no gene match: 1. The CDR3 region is CASSLTSGSSYEQYF. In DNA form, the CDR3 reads TGCGCCAGCAGCTTAACTAGCGGGAGCTCCTACGAGCAGTACTTC.

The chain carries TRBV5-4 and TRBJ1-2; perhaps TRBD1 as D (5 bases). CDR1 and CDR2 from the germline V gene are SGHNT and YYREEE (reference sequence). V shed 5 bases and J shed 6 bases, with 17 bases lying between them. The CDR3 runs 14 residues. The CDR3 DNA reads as TGTGCCAGCAGGCCCAGGGCGGGGGACGATGGCTACACCTTC. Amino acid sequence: CASRPRAGDDGYTF.

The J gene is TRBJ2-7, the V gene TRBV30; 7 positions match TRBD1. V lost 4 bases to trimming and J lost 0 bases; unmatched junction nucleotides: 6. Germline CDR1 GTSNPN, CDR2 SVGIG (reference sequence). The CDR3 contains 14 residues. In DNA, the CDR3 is TGTGCCTGGATTCGACAGGGAGCCTCCTACGAGCAGTACTTC. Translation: CAWIRQGASYEQYF.

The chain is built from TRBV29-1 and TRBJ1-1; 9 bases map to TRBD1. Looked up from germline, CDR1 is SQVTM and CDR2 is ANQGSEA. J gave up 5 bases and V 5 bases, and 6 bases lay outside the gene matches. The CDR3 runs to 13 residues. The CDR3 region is CSVPGQGLTEAFF. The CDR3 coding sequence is TGCAGCGTTCCAGGACAGGGGCTTACTGAAGCTTTCTTT. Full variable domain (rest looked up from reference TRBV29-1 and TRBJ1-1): SAVISQKPSRDICQRGTSLTIQCQVDSQVTMMFWYRQQPGQSLTLIATANQGSEATYESGFVIDKFPISRPNLTFSTLTVSNMSPEDSSIYLCSVPGQGLTEAFFGQGTRLTVV.

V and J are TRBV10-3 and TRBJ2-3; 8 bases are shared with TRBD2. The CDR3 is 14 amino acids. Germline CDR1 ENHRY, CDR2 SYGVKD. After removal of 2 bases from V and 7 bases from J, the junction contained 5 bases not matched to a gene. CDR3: CAISEREGLNTQYF. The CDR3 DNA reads TGTGCCATCAGTGAGCGGGAGGGCCTCAATACGCAGTATTTT.

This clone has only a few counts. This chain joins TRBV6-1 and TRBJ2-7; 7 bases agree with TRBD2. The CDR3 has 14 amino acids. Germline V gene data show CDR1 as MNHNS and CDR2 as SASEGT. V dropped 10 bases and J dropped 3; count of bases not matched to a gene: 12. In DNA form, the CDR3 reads TGTGCCACCTCCTTTGCGGGAGTCGGCTACGAGCAGTACTTC. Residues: CATSFAGVGYEQYF.

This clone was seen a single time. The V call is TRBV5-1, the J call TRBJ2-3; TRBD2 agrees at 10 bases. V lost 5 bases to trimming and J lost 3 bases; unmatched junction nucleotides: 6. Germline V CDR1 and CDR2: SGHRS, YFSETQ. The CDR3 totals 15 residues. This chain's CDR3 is CASRHIAGGTDTQYF. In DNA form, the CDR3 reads TGCGCCAGCAGACACATAGCGGGAGGAACAGATACGCAGTATTTT.

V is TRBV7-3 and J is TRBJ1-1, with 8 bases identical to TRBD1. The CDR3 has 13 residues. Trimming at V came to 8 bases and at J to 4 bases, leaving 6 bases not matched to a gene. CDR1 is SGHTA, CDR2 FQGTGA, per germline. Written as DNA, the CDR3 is TGTGCCAGCGGTAGGACAGGGCTCACTGAAGCTTTCTTT. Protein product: CASGRTGLTEAFF. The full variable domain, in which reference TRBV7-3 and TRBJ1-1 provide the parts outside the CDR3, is GAGVSQTPSNKVTEKGKYVELRCDPISGHTALYWYRQSLGQGPEFLIYFQGTGAADDSGLPNDRFFAVRPEGSVSTLKIQRTERGDSAVYLCASGRTGLTEAFFGQGTRLTVV.